A single sample is the source of the 27 T cell receptor beta chains below, sequenced in a study of long-term antiretroviral therapy in people with HIV (dated by TCRdb to 2021 to 2024). The immunoSEQ hsTCRB v3.0 assay was used at survey level resolution to sequence the TRB variable region. This is the immuneACCESS table as TCRdb keeps it, with only in-frame sequences that have V and J called. A part of the clones is gone; compared with another copy, unresolved V genes explain less than half, and the rest is unexplained. Present in this sample are fewer than 40,000 clones, about nine tenths of which were seen just once. The ten top clones hold more than 4% of the sample. Source: unsorted PBMCs, taken 1.2 years after starting antiretroviral therapy. These TCRs come from a woman between 45 and 60 years old with HIV.

The chain combines TRBV4-1 with TRBJ2-7; 7 bases are a match to TRBD2. With V trimmed by 1 base and J by 2 bases, 2 bases remained unmatched. The CDR3 is 14 amino acids. Germline CDR1 and CDR2: MGHRA and YSYEKL. The CDR3 DNA reads as TGCGCCAGCAGCCAAGCGGGGGGACCCTACGAGCAGTACTTC. Translating it yields CASSQAGGPYEQYF.

This sequence joins TRBV5-1 and TRBJ1-5; no clear D gene. Trimming stripped 3 bases from V and 3 bases from J, with 10 bases between. The germline V gene has CDR1 SGHRS and CDR2 YFSETQ. CDR3 size: 14 residues. The CDR3 DNA reads TGCGCCAGCAGCTGGAACACCACCAATCAGCCCCAGCATTTT. Encoded protein: CASSWNTTNQPQHF.

This clone appeared a single time. This chain joins TRBV7-9 and TRBJ1-1; unclear D gene. The CDR3 sequence is 12 residues long. V was pared by 2 bases and J by 7 bases, with 8 bases between. Germline V gene sequence: CDR1 SEHNR, CDR2 FQNEAQ (reference sequence). Written as DNA, the CDR3 is TGTGCCAGCAGCTTACGGGGAAATGAAGCTTTCTTT. It encodes CASSLRGNEAFF.

This chain connects TRBV7-9 to TRBJ2-2, with D unclear. V lost 4 bases and J lost 7, with 13 bases in between. This CDR3 is built from 14 residues. Per the germline V gene, CDR1 is SEHNR and CDR2 is FQNEAQ (reference sequence). DNA for the CDR3: TGTGCCAGCAGCTCATCGGGCCCTTTCGGGGAGCTGTTTTTT. This codes for CASSSSGPFGELFF.

The rearrangement uses TRBV29-1 and TRBJ1-5, with TRBD1 matching over 9 bases. Germline V gene sequence: CDR1 SQVTM, CDR2 ANQGSEA. The trim removed 4 bases at V and 4 bases at J, leaving 8 bases unmatched. This CDR3 has 15 amino acids. The CDR3 DNA sequence: TGCAGCGTTGTGATACAGGGGGCCGGGAATCAGCCCCAGCATTTT. Its translation is CSVVIQGAGNQPQHF.

The genes are TRBV2 and TRBJ1-1, with TRBD1 matching over 7 bases. The germline CDR1 and CDR2 sequences are SNHLY and FYNNEI. The V segment lost 2 bases and the J segment 6 bases; nucleotides outside the gene matches: 0. The CDR3 consists of 12 residues. Written as DNA, the CDR3 is TGTGCCAGCAGTGAACAGGGGGCTGAAGCTTTCTTT. Residues: CASSEQGAEAFF.

The chain recombines TRBV6-1 with TRBJ2-1; D uncertain. The CDR3 has 13 amino acids. Trimming removed 8 bases at V and 7 bases at J, with 15 bases between. Germline V lookup: CDR1 MNHNS, CDR2 SASEGT. The CDR3 loop is CASSPTTGNEQFF. Written as DNA, the CDR3 is TGTGCCAGCTCCCCCACGACTGGGAATGAGCAGTTCTTC.

The chain uses TRBV6-5 and TRBJ2-1; 7 bases are a match to TRBD2. The CDR3 totals 14 residues. The germline V gene encodes CDR1 MNHEY and CDR2 SVGAGI. J was trimmed by 3 bases and V by 5 bases; bases with no gene match: 4. CDR3 DNA sequence: TGTGCCAGCAGTGAGCGGGGTAGCTACAATGAGCAGTTCTTC. Translated: CASSERGSYNEQFF.

This chain joins TRBV4-2 and TRBJ2-3; TRBD2 aligns across 15 bases. The CDR3 is made up of 18 amino acids. Trimming at V came to 0 bases and at J to 6 bases, leaving 7 bases not matched to a gene. Germline CDR1 reads LGHNA; CDR2 reads YNFKEQ. Here the CDR3 reads CASSQEGGLAGGPDTQYF. DNA of the CDR3: TGTGCCAGCAGCCAAGAAGGGGGACTAGCGGGGGGCCCCGATACGCAGTATTTT.

Here the CDR3 reads CASSVASGNTIYF. In DNA form, the CDR3 reads TGTGCCAGCAGTGTGGCCTCTGGAAACACCATATATTTT. The chain links TRBV6-1 to TRBJ1-3; D is unresolved. V was cut by 4 bases and J by 0 bases, with 4 bases left in between. Germline CDR1 MNHNS, CDR2 SASEGT. The CDR3 length is 13 residues.

The rearrangement links TRBV5-1 to TRBJ2-7; 9 positions agree with TRBD2. V dropped 2 bases and J dropped 7; count of bases not matched to a gene: 10. The CDR3 covers 15 residues. Germline V gene data show CDR1 as SGHRS and CDR2 as YFSETQ. This chain's CDR3 is CASSLQLAGVEEQYF. CDR3 DNA sequence: TGCGCCAGCAGCTTACAACTAGCGGGCGTGGAAGAGCAGTACTTC.

The CDR3 here is CASSESLGVETQYF. The CDR3 DNA reads as TGTGCCAGCAGTGAATCTCTGGGAGTAGAGACCCAGTACTTC. V and J are TRBV25-1 and TRBJ2-5; tentatively, D is TRBD2 (5 bases). The CDR3 runs to 14 residues. The germline CDR1 and CDR2 sequences are MGHDK and SYGVNS. V was cut by 1 base and J by 4 bases, with 10 bases left in between.

The chain has TRBV7-3 and TRBJ1-1; TRBD1 aligns across 10 bases. Losses at the gene ends were 1 base for V and 10 bases for J; bases not matched to a gene: 12. This CDR3 spans 16 amino acids. In germline, CDR1 is SGHTA, CDR2 FQGTGA. In nucleotides, the CDR3 is TGTGCCAGCAGCTTAATGGGGGGGGACAGGGGTAGTAGAGCTTTCTTT. It is translated as CASSLMGGDRGSRAFF.

The chain combines TRBV5-1 with TRBJ2-7, with TRBD2 matching 11 bases. This CDR3 contains 16 residues. Germline values: CDR1 SGHRS, CDR2 YFSETQ. The junction had 3 bases not matched to a gene; V was cut back by 0 bases and J by 1 base. The CDR3 nucleotides read TGCGCCAGCAGCTTGGGTAGCGGGGGGGTGTCCTACGAGCAGTACTTC. It translates to CASSLGSGGVSYEQYF.

The chain has TRBV7-8 and TRBJ2-1; D may be TRBD2 (6 bases). CDR1 and CDR2 from the germline V gene are SGHVS and FQNEAQ. The CDR3 runs 17 residues. The germline V and J ends were trimmed by 2 bases and 2 bases, with 16 bases remaining between them. CDR3 sequence (DNA): TGTGCCAGCAGCTTAAGAGGTACTAGCTCTACCTACAATGAGCAGTTCTTC. It translates to CASSLRGTSSTYNEQFF.

The CDR3 sequence is CAWMGGSGLSYNEQFF. CDR3 DNA sequence: TGTGCCTGGATGGGGGGCTCGGGACTCTCCTACAATGAGCAGTTCTTC. The chain employs TRBV30 and TRBJ2-1; D may correspond to TRBD1 or TRBD2 (6 bases each). Germline CDR1 reads GTSNPN; CDR2 reads SVGIG (reference sequence). The CDR3 is made up of 16 amino acids. V was cut by 4 bases and J by 0 bases, with 16 bases left in between.

The rearrangement uses TRBV5-4 and TRBJ2-7; D may be TRBD2 (7 bases). Per germline, CDR1 SGHNT and CDR2 YYREEE (reference sequence). The CDR3 has 15 amino acids. Trimming removed 4 bases from V and 1 base from J, with 15 bases in between. The CDR3 spells CASSPRGGQSYEQYF. CDR3 nucleotides: TGTGCCAGCAGCCCGAGGGGGGGCCAATCCTACGAGCAGTACTTC.

The rearrangement joins TRBV9 to TRBJ2-5, with D tentatively TRBD1 (7 bases). The CDR3 runs to 15 residues. Trimming stripped 3 bases from V and 4 bases from J, with 16 bases between. The V gene's germline CDR1 is SGDLS and CDR2 YYNGEE. This chain's CDR3 is CASSGGVTGAETQYF. The CDR3 region has the DNA TGTGCCAGCAGCGGGGGGGTTACAGGGGCAGAGACCCAGTACTTC.

The J gene is TRBJ2-3, the V gene TRBV6-1, with TRBD1 as a possible D gene (6 bases). V shed 4 bases and J shed 8 bases, with 16 bases lying between them. CDR1 and CDR2 from the germline V gene are MNHNS and SASEGT. This CDR3 has 14 amino acids. CDR3 amino acids: CASSGGGSTGTQYF. The CDR3 nucleotides read TGTGCCAGCAGTGGAGGGGGATCTACGGGTACGCAGTATTTT.

The rearrangement joins TRBV19 to TRBJ1-5, with 10 nucleotides matching TRBD1. Germline CDR1 and CDR2: LNHDA and SQIVND (reference sequence). Unmatched junction bases numbered 2, after V lost 4 bases and J lost 2 bases. The CDR3 runs 15 residues. CDR3 region: CASSTTGGGNQPQHF. In nucleotides, the CDR3 is TGTGCCAGTAGTACGACAGGGGGCGGCAATCAGCCCCAGCATTTT.

This clone was observed a few times. V and J are TRBV7-2 and TRBJ1-6; D is unresolved. The V and J ends lost 0 bases and 7 bases respectively, with 13 bases between them. The CDR3 covers 16 residues. The germline gives CDR1 SGHTA, CDR2 FQGNSA. The CDR3 here is CASSLARGMANSPLHF. Here the CDR3 DNA reads TGTGCCAGCAGCTTAGCTCGAGGGATGGCAAATTCACCCCTCCACTTT.

This chain joins TRBV5-1 and TRBJ2-3; 9 bases map to TRBD1. V shed 4 bases, J shed 0 bases, and the junction held 12 bases outside the gene matches. The CDR3 covers 18 residues. CDR1 and CDR2 (germline): SGHRS, YFSETQ. The CDR3: CASSGGQGVSYSTDTQYF. The CDR3 DNA follows: TGCGCCAGCAGCGGGGGACAGGGAGTATCTTATAGCACAGATACGCAGTATTTT.

The V and J genes are TRBV9 and TRBJ1-1; D uncertain. The CDR3 covers 14 residues. In germline, CDR1 is SGDLS, CDR2 YYNGEE. The V end lost 3 bases, the J end lost 1 base, and 10 bases lay between the germline ends. CDR3 residues: CASSGFPGNTEAFF. In DNA form, the CDR3 reads TGTGCCAGCAGCGGGTTTCCCGGGAACACTGAAGCTTTCTTT.

The CDR3 bases are TGTGCCAGCAGTCCTCCGGGGGACGGTTACAATGAGCAGTTCTTC. Translation gives CASSPPGDGYNEQFF. V usage is TRBV7-3 and J usage is TRBJ2-1, with TRBD2 as a possible D gene (6 bases). Trimming took 6 bases from V and 4 from J, leaving 16 bases between them. This CDR3 has 15 amino acids. Germline V gene lookup returns CDR1 SGHTA and CDR2 FQGTGA.

The rearrangement links TRBV2 to TRBJ2-2; 12 nucleotides match TRBD2. Looked up from germline, CDR1 is SNHLY and CDR2 is FYNNEI. The CDR3 totals 17 residues. The V gene end was trimmed by 3 bases and the J gene end by 3 bases; junction bases not matched to a gene: 5. The CDR3 protein is CASSDLAGGPDTGELFF. CDR3 in DNA: TGTGCCAGCAGTGACCTAGCGGGGGGGCCAGACACCGGGGAGCTGTTTTTT.

On this clone itself: Additional DNA sequences in this sample encode the identical CDR3. This chain links TRBV5-6 with TRBJ2-7; TRBD1 aligns across 7 bases. Germline CDR1 reads SGHDT; CDR2 reads YYEEEE. V lost 2 bases and J lost 4; bases outside the gene matches: 3. CDR3 length equals 13 residues. CDR3 loop: CASSLTGEYEQYF. DNA of the CDR3: TGTGCCAGCAGCTTAACAGGGGAGTACGAGCAGTACTTC.

The V call is TRBV7-2, the J call TRBJ2-7; D perhaps matches TRBD1 (5 bases). Between the trimmed V and J ends, which lost 0 bases and 4 bases, there was a span of 16 bases. Germline V gives CDR1 SGHTA, CDR2 FQGNSA. CDR3 size: 16 residues. The chain's CDR3 is CASSLAGTGFSYEQYF. The CDR3 region has the DNA TGTGCCAGCAGCTTAGCTGGCACAGGTTTCTCTTACGAGCAGTACTTC.